These T cell receptor beta chains were read from a single sample in a study of patients and donors after allogeneic stem cell transplantation. One entry per CDR3 protein results from TCRdb running MiXCR on the RT-PCR reads. This sample carries hundreds of thousands of distinct CDR3 sequences, 16% of them seen once, and the ten largest clones take 7.2%. The sequencing input was blood, either unsorted or a sorted T cell fraction (not recorded which). The source is a human donor who was either an allogeneic HSCT recipient or a stem cell or donor lymphocyte infusion donor (not recorded which). It is not recorded whose cells these are; they may come from a transplant donor. Both conserved end residues are part of each CDR3. D genes are given only for firm matches. Rows may omit the clone size; those that give it use once, few, many or a size class.

V gene: TRBV2
D gene: .
J gene: TRBJ2-3
clone size: .
CDR3 DNA: TGTGCCAGCAGGAGGGAAGTGGCAGATACGCAGTATTTT
CDR3 protein: CASRREVADTQYF

V gene: TRBV12-3/TRBV12-4
D gene: TRBD1
J gene: TRBJ1-2
clone size: .
CDR3 DNA: TGTGCCAGCAGTCTCAGTCCCGGGACAGGGACCTATGGCTACACCTTC
CDR3 protein: CASSLSPGTGTYGYTF

V gene: TRBV5-1
D gene: .
J gene: TRBJ1-1
clone size: .
CDR3 DNA: TGCGCCAGCATTACAGGAAATGAAGCTTTCTTT
CDR3 protein: CASITGNEAFF

V gene: TRBV5-1
D gene: TRBD2
J gene: TRBJ2-1
clone size: many
CDR3 DNA: TGCGCCAGCAGCTCCCGGGGGGACAATGAGCAGTTCTTC
CDR3 protein: CASSSRGDNEQFF

V gene: TRBV12-3/TRBV12-4
D gene: .
J gene: TRBJ1-2
clone size: .
CDR3 DNA: TGTGCCAGCAGTTTAGACTCCCGCTATGGCTACACCTTC
CDR3 protein: CASSLDSRYGYTF

V gene: TRBV12-3/TRBV12-4
D gene: .
J gene: TRBJ2-3
clone size: many
CDR3 DNA: TGTGCCAGCACCTCGACCAGGGCCGGAGATACGCAGTATTTT
CDR3 protein: CASTSTRAGDTQYF

V gene: TRBV12-3/TRBV12-4
D gene: TRBD1
J gene: TRBJ1-5
clone size: few
CDR3 DNA: TGTGCCAGCAGCCTACAGGGGAGGGAACCCCAGCATTTT
CDR3 protein: CASSLQGREPQHF

V gene: TRBV12-3/TRBV12-4
D gene: TRBD1
J gene: TRBJ1-4
clone size: few
CDR3 DNA: TGTGCCAGCAGTTGGCGGGACAGCTCTGAACTGTTTTTT
CDR3 protein: CASSWRDSSELFF

V gene: TRBV24-1
D gene: TRBD1
J gene: TRBJ2-3
clone size: .
CDR3 DNA: TGTGCCACCGACAGGGTAGGAGATACGCAGTATTTT
CDR3 protein: CATDRVGDTQYF

V gene: TRBV18
D gene: .
J gene: TRBJ2-3
clone size: .
CDR3 DNA: TGTGCCAGCTCCCCCGGGGAACTCTCCGCGGGCGCAGATACGCAGTATTTT
CDR3 protein: CASSPGELSAGADTQYF

V gene: TRBV7-2
D gene: .
J gene: TRBJ2-1
clone size: few
CDR3 DNA: TGTGCCAGCAGCTTAGGTGGCTGGAGCAATGAGCAGTTCTTC
CDR3 protein: CASSLGGWSNEQFF

V gene: TRBV5-6
D gene: .
J gene: TRBJ2-5
clone size: .
CDR3 DNA: TGTGCCAGCAGCTTGGCCGGGTGGCCGGAAGAGACCCAGTACTTC
CDR3 protein: CASSLAGWPEETQYF

V gene: TRBV7-2
D gene: TRBD1
J gene: TRBJ1-1
clone size: .
CDR3 DNA: TGTGCCAGCAGCTCCCCAGCAGGGGGGACTTTGAACACTGAAGCTTTCTTT
CDR3 protein: CASSSPAGGTLNTEAFF

V gene: TRBV25-1
D gene: .
J gene: TRBJ2-1
clone size: .
CDR3 DNA: TGTGCCAGCAGTGAAACAGGACAGCAGTTCTTC
CDR3 protein: CASSETGQQFF

V gene: TRBV12-3/TRBV12-4
D gene: .
J gene: TRBJ2-1
clone size: many
CDR3 DNA: TGTGCCAGCAGCCCCGGGCCCTATTACAATGAGCAGTTCTTC
CDR3 protein: CASSPGPYYNEQFF

V gene: TRBV5-6
D gene: .
J gene: TRBJ2-2
clone size: few
CDR3 DNA: TGTGCCAGCAGCTCGTACGAAGGGGAGCTGTTTTTT
CDR3 protein: CASSSYEGELFF

V gene: TRBV24-1
D gene: TRBD2
J gene: TRBJ2-2
clone size: .
CDR3 DNA: TGTGCCACAGGGACTAGACTCTTCCCCGGGGAGCTGTTTTTT
CDR3 protein: CATGTRLFPGELFF

V gene: TRBV5-4
D gene: .
J gene: TRBJ1-1
clone size: few
CDR3 DNA: TGTGCCAGCAGGCGCGAGTCACGGACGAACACTGAAGCTTTCTTT
CDR3 protein: CASRRESRTNTEAFF

V gene: TRBV12-3/TRBV12-4
D gene: .
J gene: TRBJ1-5
clone size: many
CDR3 DNA: TGTGCCAGCAGTTTCGGCAGCAATCAGCCCCAGCATTTT
CDR3 protein: CASSFGSNQPQHF

V gene: TRBV10-3
D gene: TRBD2
J gene: TRBJ2-7
clone size: few
CDR3 DNA: TGTGCCATCAGTGGGGGCCCCGGGGACTATCTCTCCTACGAGCAGTACTTC
CDR3 protein: CAISGGPGDYLSYEQYF

V gene: TRBV12-3/TRBV12-4
D gene: TRBD2
J gene: TRBJ2-1
clone size: .
CDR3 DNA: TGTGCCAGCAGCCTAGCGGGAGCTTTGGTTGAGCAGTTCTTC
CDR3 protein: CASSLAGALVEQFF

V gene: TRBV7-2
D gene: .
J gene: TRBJ1-1
clone size: few
CDR3 DNA: TGTGCCAGCAGCTTAGCGCCCACGGTGAACACTGAAGCTTTCTTT
CDR3 protein: CASSLAPTVNTEAFF

V gene: TRBV7-2
D gene: .
J gene: TRBJ1-4
clone size: few
CDR3 DNA: TGTGCCAGCAGCTTAGGAAGTCAGACCCTTAATGAAAAACTGTTTTTT
CDR3 protein: CASSLGSQTLNEKLFF

V gene: TRBV20-1
D gene: .
J gene: TRBJ1-1
clone size: few
CDR3 DNA: TGCAGTGCATCAACGGGGAAGACGAACACTGAAGCTTTCTTT
CDR3 protein: CSASTGKTNTEAFF

V gene: TRBV5-1
D gene: TRBD2
J gene: TRBJ2-2
clone size: .
CDR3 DNA: TGCGCCAGCAGCCCGGTCGCGAAGGCAAGCGGGAGATACTCCGGGGAGCTGTTTTTT
CDR3 protein: CASSPVAKASGRYSGELFF

V gene: TRBV6-5
D gene: .
J gene: TRBJ1-6
clone size: .
CDR3 DNA: TGTGCCAGCAGTTACCTTACAGGGAACTCACCCCTCCACTTT
CDR3 protein: CASSYLTGNSPLHF

V gene: TRBV5-1
D gene: .
J gene: TRBJ2-1
clone size: .
CDR3 DNA: TGCGCCAGCAGCTTGGAAACGGGAGCGTGGTATGAGCAGTTCTTC
CDR3 protein: CASSLETGAWYEQFF

V gene: TRBV27
D gene: .
J gene: TRBJ1-2
clone size: .
CDR3 DNA: TGTGCCAGCTCGCGAGGGGGGTCACCAAACTATGGCTACACCTTC
CDR3 protein: CASSRGGSPNYGYTF

V gene: TRBV12-3/TRBV12-4
D gene: .
J gene: TRBJ1-1
clone size: many
CDR3 DNA: TGTGCCAGCAGTTTCAATCGAAACACTGAAGCTTTCTTT
CDR3 protein: CASSFNRNTEAFF

V gene: TRBV9
D gene: TRBD2
J gene: TRBJ2-3
clone size: few
CDR3 DNA: TGTGCCAGCAGCGTAAGGCCCAGCGGGGGCACAGATACGCAGTATTTT
CDR3 protein: CASSVRPSGGTDTQYF

V gene: TRBV4-1
D gene: .
J gene: TRBJ1-5
clone size: few
CDR3 DNA: TGCGCCAGCAGCCAATTGTTGGGGAGCAATCAGCCCCAGCATTTT
CDR3 protein: CASSQLLGSNQPQHF

V gene: TRBV20-1
D gene: .
J gene: TRBJ2-7
clone size: .
CDR3 DNA: TGCAGTGCTAGAGATGGGCGGGGAGTCTCCTACGAGCAGTACTTC
CDR3 protein: CSARDGRGVSYEQYF

V gene: TRBV24-1
D gene: .
J gene: TRBJ2-5
clone size: many
CDR3 DNA: TGTGCCACCAGTGATTCCAACGGACCGAGCCCCCAGTACTTC
CDR3 protein: CATSDSNGPSPQYF

V gene: TRBV12-3/TRBV12-4
D gene: .
J gene: TRBJ2-7
clone size: many
CDR3 DNA: TGTGCCAGCAGTTCCACCCTCAACGAGCAGTACTTC
CDR3 protein: CASSSTLNEQYF

V gene: TRBV18
D gene: .
J gene: TRBJ1-1
clone size: .
CDR3 DNA: TGTGCCAGCTCACCTCTTACCCAGGCACTGAACACTGAAGCTTTCTTT
CDR3 protein: CASSPLTQALNTEAFF

V gene: TRBV9
D gene: TRBD2
J gene: TRBJ2-7
clone size: few
CDR3 DNA: TGTGCCAGCAGCGCGACTAGCAGTTCCTACGAGCAGTACTTC
CDR3 protein: CASSATSSSYEQYF

V gene: TRBV7-8
D gene: .
J gene: TRBJ2-3
clone size: few
CDR3 DNA: TGTGCCAGCGGCAGGAATACGCAGTATTTT
CDR3 protein: CASGRNTQYF

V gene: TRBV5-8
D gene: .
J gene: TRBJ2-7
clone size: .
CDR3 DNA: TGTGCCAGCAGGAGACTGCGGTCCTACGAGCAGTACTTC
CDR3 protein: CASRRLRSYEQYF

V gene: TRBV16
D gene: .
J gene: TRBJ2-3
clone size: .
CDR3 DNA: TGTGCCAGCAGCCAAGTGAAGTCGACAGATACGCAGTATTTT
CDR3 protein: CASSQVKSTDTQYF

V gene: TRBV29-1
D gene: TRBD1
J gene: TRBJ2-1
clone size: .
CDR3 DNA: TGCAGCGTCTCCCACCGGGACAGGGTTCCCCATGAGCAGTTCTTC
CDR3 protein: CSVSHRDRVPHEQFF

V gene: TRBV5-1
D gene: .
J gene: TRBJ2-1
clone size: .
CDR3 DNA: TGCGCCAGCAGCTTGGCCCTCCTCGCGGGAAATTCCTACAATGAGCAGTTCTTC
CDR3 protein: CASSLALLAGNSYNEQFF

V gene: TRBV19
D gene: .
J gene: TRBJ1-6
clone size: .
CDR3 DNA: TGTGCCAGTAGTCCTCTCCCCATACAGAATTCACCCCTCCACTTT
CDR3 protein: CASSPLPIQNSPLHF

V gene: TRBV7-9
D gene: TRBD2
J gene: TRBJ2-1
clone size: many
CDR3 DNA: TGTGCCAGCAGCCCTCGAGCGGGAGGTCTAGGAAATGAGCAGTTCTTC
CDR3 protein: CASSPRAGGLGNEQFF

V gene: TRBV27
D gene: .
J gene: TRBJ2-1
clone size: .
CDR3 DNA: TGTGCCAGCAGTCCCCCCATCAATGAGCAGTTCTTC
CDR3 protein: CASSPPINEQFF

V gene: TRBV6-1
D gene: TRBD1
J gene: TRBJ2-5
clone size: .
CDR3 DNA: TGTGCCAGCGGGAGGACAGGGGGGCAAGAGACCCAGTACTTC
CDR3 protein: CASGRTGGQETQYF

V gene: TRBV18
D gene: TRBD1
J gene: TRBJ2-7
clone size: .
CDR3 DNA: TGTGCCAGCTCACCTTTACCCAACAGGGGACCTTCCTACGAGCAGTACTTC
CDR3 protein: CASSPLPNRGPSYEQYF

V gene: TRBV9
D gene: .
J gene: TRBJ2-3
clone size: few
CDR3 DNA: TGTGCCAGCAGCACCAAAAAAGGGAGAGACACAGATACGCAGTATTTT
CDR3 protein: CASSTKKGRDTDTQYF

V gene: TRBV30
D gene: .
J gene: TRBJ2-3
clone size: few
CDR3 DNA: TGTGCCTGGAGCGCCCGAGCGGCAGATACGCAGTATTTT
CDR3 protein: CAWSARAADTQYF

V gene: TRBV5-1
D gene: TRBD2
J gene: TRBJ2-7
clone size: many
CDR3 DNA: TGCGCCAGCAGCTTGGATGTGACTAGCGGGAGAACGTATATTGGGCAGTACTTC
CDR3 protein: CASSLDVTSGRTYIGQYF

V gene: TRBV5-1
D gene: .
J gene: TRBJ2-2
clone size: .
CDR3 DNA: TGCGCCAGCAGCTTGAAGGAGAAGAACACCGGGGAGCTGTTTTTT
CDR3 protein: CASSLKEKNTGELFF

V gene: TRBV12-3/TRBV12-4
D gene: TRBD2
J gene: TRBJ2-1
clone size: few
CDR3 DNA: TGTGCCAGCAGTGAGCCAGCGGGACGGTCCTACAATGAGCAGTTCTTC
CDR3 protein: CASSEPAGRSYNEQFF

V gene: TRBV6-5
D gene: TRBD2
J gene: TRBJ2-7
clone size: .
CDR3 DNA: TGTGCCAGCAGTTACGGGACTAGCGGGGGGACCTCCTACGAGCAGTACTTC
CDR3 protein: CASSYGTSGGTSYEQYF

V gene: TRBV29-1
D gene: .
J gene: TRBJ1-1
clone size: few
CDR3 DNA: TGCAGCGTCGGAAACGGGTTGACAGGAAACACTGAAGCTTTCTTT
CDR3 protein: CSVGNGLTGNTEAFF